Here is one T cell receptor beta chain with its context. Its antigen is not identified. Profiling of TCR beta VDJ combinations and CDR3 sequences used genomic DNA as template. TCRdb re-analysed the reads in MiXCR, keeping a single row per CDR3 protein. This repertoire shows some 170,000 distinct CDR3 sequences, 50% to 65% found once; its top ten account for under 45%. The data originate from a study of CD8+CD57+ T cells in acquired aplastic anemia. Across the whole study: The mean DNA yield obtained from sorted CD4+ and CD8+ cells came to 3 to 3.5 ug.

Germline V gene lookup returns CDR1 SGHVS and CDR2 FQNEAQ. The CDR3 is 14 amino acids. Between the trimmed V and J ends, which lost 5 bases and 7 bases, there was a span of 18 bases. Those patients picked for sequencing had displayed CD8+CD57+ cell expansion on flow cytometry. Severe acquired aplastic anemia was present in all patients. The study sampled blood from patients who had received no therapy. Findings and caveats of the study: Overlapping CD8+ CDR3 repertoires of patients and controls contained 25 to 35 shared sequences.

The chain combines TRBV7-8 with TRBJ2-7; TRBD1 is a possible D gene (7 bases). The sequence derives from a human donor with aplastic anemia. The sample was sorted CD4+, CD8+, or CD8+CD57+ T cells (not recorded which) from PBMCs. CDR3: CASSKTGRGGEQYF. CDR3 coding DNA: TGTGCCAGCAGCAAGACAGGGCGGGGTGGGGAGCAGTACTTC.